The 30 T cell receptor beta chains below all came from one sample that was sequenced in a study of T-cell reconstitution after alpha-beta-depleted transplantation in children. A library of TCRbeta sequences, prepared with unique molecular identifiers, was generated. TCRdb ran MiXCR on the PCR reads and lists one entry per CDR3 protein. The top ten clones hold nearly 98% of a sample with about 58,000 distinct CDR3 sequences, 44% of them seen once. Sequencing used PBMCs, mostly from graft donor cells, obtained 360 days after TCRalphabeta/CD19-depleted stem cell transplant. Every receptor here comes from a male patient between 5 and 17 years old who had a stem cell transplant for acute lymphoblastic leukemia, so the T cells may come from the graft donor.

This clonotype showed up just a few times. Written as DNA, the CDR3 is TGTGCCACCAGAGGATCAGCCTACAATGAGCAGTTCTTC. Encoded protein: CATRGSAYNEQFF. The chain uses TRBV24-1 and TRBJ2-1; D not resolved. This CDR3 is built from 13 residues. In germline, CDR1 is KGHDR, CDR2 SFDVKD. V was shortened by 7 bases and J by 2 bases, with 8 bases between the two germline ends.

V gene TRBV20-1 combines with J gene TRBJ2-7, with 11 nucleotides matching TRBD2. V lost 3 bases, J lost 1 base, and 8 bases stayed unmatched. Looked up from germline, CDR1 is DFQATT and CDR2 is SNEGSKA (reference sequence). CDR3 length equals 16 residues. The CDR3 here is CSARRLAGLISYEQYF. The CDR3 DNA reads TGCAGTGCTAGGCGACTAGCGGGACTCATTTCCTACGAGCAGTACTTC.

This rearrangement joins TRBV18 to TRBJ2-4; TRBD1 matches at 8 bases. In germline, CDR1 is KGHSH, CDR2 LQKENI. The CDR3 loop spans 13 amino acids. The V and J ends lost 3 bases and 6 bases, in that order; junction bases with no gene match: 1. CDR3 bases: TGTGCCAGCTCACCGGACAGGGTAAACATTCAGTACTTC. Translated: CASSPDRVNIQYF.

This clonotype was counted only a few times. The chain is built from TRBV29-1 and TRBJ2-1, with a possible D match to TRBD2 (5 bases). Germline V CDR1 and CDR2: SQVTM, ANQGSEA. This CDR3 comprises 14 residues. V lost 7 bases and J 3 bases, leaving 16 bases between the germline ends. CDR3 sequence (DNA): TGCAGCGGCGGGCGGTCGGACGGCTACAATGAGCAGTTCTTC. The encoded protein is CSGGRSDGYNEQFF.

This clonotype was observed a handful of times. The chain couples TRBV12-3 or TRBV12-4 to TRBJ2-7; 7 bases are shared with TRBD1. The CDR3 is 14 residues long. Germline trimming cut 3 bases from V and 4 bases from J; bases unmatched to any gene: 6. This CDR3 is CASSFEGAVYEQYF. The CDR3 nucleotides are TGTGCCAGCAGTTTTGAGGGGGCGGTGTACGAGCAGTACTTC.

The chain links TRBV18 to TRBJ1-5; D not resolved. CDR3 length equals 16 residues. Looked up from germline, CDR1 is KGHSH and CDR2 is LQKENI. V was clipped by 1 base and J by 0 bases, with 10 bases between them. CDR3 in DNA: TGTGCCAGCTCACCACAAACAGCATATAGCAATCAGCCCCAGCATTTT. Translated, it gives CASSPQTAYSNQPQHF.

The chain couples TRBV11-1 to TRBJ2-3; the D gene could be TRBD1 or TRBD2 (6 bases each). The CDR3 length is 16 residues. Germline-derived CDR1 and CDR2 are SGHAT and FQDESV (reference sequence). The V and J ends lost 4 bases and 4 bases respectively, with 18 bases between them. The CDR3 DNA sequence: TGTGCCAGCAGCTCTGGTGTGGGGGGCCTCGCAGATACGCAGTATTTT. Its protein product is CASSSGVGGLADTQYF.

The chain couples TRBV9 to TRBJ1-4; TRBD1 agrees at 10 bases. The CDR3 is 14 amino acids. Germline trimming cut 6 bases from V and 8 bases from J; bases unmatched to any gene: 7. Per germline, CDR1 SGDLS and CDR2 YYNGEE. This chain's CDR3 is CASTSGTGVEKLFF. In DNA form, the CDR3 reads TGTGCCAGCACCTCCGGGACAGGGGTAGAAAAACTGTTTTTT.

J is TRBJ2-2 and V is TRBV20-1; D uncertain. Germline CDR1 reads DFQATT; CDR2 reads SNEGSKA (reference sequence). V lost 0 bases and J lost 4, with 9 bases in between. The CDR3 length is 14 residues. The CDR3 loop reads CSAREWGTTGELFF. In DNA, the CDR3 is TGCAGTGCTAGAGAATGGGGTACCACCGGGGAGCTGTTTTTT.

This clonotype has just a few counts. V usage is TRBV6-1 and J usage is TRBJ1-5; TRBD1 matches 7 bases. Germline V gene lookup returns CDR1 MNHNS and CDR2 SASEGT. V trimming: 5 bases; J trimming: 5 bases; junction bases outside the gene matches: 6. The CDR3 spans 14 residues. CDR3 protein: CASSLTGIYQPQHF. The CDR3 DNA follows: TGTGCCAGCAGTCTGACAGGGATTTATCAGCCCCAGCATTTT.

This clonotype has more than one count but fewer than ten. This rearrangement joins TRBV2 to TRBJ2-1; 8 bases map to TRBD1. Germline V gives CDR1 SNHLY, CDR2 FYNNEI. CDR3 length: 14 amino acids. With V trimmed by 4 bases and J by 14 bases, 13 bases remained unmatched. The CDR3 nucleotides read TGTGCCAGCAGTGGTAGCCCAGGGGGCAATGAAGAGTTCTTC. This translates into CASSGSPGGNEEFF.

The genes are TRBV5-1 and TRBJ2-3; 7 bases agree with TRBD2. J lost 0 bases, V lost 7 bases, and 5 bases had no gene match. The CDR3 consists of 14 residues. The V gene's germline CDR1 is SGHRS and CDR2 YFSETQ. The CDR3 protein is CASSGGSSTDTQYF. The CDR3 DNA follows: TGCGCCAGCTCGGGGGGTTCTAGCACAGATACGCAGTATTTT. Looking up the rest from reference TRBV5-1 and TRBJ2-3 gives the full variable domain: KAGVTQTPRYLIKTRGQQVTLSCSPISGHRSVSWYQQTPGQGLQFLFEYFSETQRNKGNFPGRFSGRQFSNSRSEMNVSTLELGDSALYLCASSGGSSTDTQYFGPGTRLTVL.

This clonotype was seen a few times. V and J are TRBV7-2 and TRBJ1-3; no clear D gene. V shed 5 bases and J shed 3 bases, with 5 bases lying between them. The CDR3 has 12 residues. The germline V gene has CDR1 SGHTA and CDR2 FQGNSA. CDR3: CASSRVGNTIYF. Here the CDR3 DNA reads TGTGCCAGCAGCCGGGTTGGAAACACCATATATTTT.

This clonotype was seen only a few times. The CDR3 sequence: CASSFPRGYTF. The CDR3 DNA is TGCGCCAGCAGCTTCCCACGAGGCTACACCTTC. The chain carries TRBV5-1 and TRBJ1-2; D not certain. The CDR3 length is 11 residues. Germline values: CDR1 SGHRS, CDR2 YFSETQ. The V end lost 2 bases, the J end lost 8 bases, and 7 bases lay between the germline ends.

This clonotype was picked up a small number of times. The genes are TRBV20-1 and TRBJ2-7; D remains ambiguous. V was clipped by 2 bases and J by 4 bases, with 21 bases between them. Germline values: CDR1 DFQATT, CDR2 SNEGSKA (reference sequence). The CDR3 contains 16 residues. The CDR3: CSARQAATLIGYEQYF. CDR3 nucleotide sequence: TGCAGTGCTAGACAGGCGGCTACTTTGATCGGTTACGAGCAGTACTTC.

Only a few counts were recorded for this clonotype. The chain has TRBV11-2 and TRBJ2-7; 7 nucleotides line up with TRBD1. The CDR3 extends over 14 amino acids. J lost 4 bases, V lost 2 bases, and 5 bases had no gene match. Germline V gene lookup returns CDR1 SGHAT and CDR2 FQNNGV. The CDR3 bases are TGTGCCAGCAGCTTATCTAGGGGGCGGTACGAGCAGTACTTC. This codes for CASSLSRGRYEQYF.

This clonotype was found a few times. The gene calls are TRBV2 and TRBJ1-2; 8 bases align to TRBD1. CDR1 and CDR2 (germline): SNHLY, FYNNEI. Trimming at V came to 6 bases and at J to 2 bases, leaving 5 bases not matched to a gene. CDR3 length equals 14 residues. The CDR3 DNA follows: TGTGCCAGCAGCGGGACAGGACGGAACTATGGCTACACCTTC. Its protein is CASSGTGRNYGYTF.

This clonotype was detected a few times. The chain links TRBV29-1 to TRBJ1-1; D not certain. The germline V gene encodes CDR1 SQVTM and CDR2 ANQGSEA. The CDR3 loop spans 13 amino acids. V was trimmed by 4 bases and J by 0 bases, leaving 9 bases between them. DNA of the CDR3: TGCAGCGTTGCCCTCCGACTGAACACTGAAGCTTTCTTT. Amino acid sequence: CSVALRLNTEAFF.

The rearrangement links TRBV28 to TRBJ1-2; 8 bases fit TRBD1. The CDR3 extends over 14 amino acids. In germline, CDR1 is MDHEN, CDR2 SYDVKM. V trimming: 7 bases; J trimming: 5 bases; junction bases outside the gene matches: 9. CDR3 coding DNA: TGTGCCAGCAACTCCCAGGGGGCTGATTATGGCTACACCTTC. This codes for CASNSQGADYGYTF.

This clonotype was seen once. The CDR3 protein is CAISHFSHDYEQYF. CDR3 DNA sequence: TGTGCCATCAGTCATTTCTCACACGACTACGAGCAGTACTTC. The chain combines TRBV10-3 with TRBJ2-7; D unresolved. CDR1 and CDR2 (germline): ENHRY, SYGVKD. The CDR3 has 14 amino acids. The V end lost 5 bases, the J end lost 3 bases, and 14 bases lay between the germline ends.

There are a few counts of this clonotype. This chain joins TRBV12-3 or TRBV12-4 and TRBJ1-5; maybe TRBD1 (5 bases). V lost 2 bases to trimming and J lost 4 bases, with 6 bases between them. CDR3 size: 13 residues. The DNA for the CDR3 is TGTGCCAGCAGTTTATCAGGGAATCAGCCCCAGCATTTT. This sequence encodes CASSLSGNQPQHF.

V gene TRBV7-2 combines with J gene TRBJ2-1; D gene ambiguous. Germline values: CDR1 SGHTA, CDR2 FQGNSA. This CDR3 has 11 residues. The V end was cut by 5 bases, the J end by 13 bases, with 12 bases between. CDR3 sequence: CASSPTGLQFF. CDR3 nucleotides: TGTGCCAGCAGCCCGACCGGCTTACAGTTCTTC.

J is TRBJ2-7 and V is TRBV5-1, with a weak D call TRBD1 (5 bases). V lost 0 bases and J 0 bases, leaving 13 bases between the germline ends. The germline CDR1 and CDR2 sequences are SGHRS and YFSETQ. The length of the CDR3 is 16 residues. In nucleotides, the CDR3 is TGCGCCAGCAGCTTGGCTACAGGTCTCAGCTCCTACGAGCAGTACTTC. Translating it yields CASSLATGLSSYEQYF.

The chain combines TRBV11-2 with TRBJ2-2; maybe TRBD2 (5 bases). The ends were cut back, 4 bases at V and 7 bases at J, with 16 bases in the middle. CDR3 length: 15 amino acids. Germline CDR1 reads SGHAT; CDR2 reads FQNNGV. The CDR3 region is CASSYLQLAGGELFF. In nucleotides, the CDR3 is TGTGCCAGCAGCTACCTACAGTTGGCGGGCGGGGAGCTGTTTTTT.

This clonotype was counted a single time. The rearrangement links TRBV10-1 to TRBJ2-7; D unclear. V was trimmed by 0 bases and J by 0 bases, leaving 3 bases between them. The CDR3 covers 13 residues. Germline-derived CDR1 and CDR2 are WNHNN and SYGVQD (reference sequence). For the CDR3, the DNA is TGCGCCAGCAGTGAGTCCAGCTCCTACGAGCAGTACTTC. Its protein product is CASSESSSYEQYF.

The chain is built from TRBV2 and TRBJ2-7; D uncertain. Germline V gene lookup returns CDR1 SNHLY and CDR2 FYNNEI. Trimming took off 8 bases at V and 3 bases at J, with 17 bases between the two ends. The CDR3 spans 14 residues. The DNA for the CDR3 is TGTGCCAGCTTAGTGGGCGTGGAGAGCTACGAGCAGTACTTC. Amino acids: CASLVGVESYEQYF.

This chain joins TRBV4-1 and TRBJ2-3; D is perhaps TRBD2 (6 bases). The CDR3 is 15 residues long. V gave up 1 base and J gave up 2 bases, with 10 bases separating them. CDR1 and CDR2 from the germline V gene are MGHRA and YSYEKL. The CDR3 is CASSQAGLDTDTQYF. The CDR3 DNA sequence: TGCGCCAGCAGCCAAGCGGGACTCGACACAGATACGCAGTATTTT.

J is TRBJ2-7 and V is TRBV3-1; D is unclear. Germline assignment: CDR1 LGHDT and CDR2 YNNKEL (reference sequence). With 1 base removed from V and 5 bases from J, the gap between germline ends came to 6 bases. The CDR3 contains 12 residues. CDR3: CASSQVSHEQYF. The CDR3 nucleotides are TGTGCCAGCAGCCAAGTGAGCCACGAGCAGTACTTC.

DNA for the CDR3: TGTGCCAGTAGTCTCTTACTGGGGTCGTCTGGGGAGCTGTTTTTT. Translating gives CASSLLLGSSGELFF. The chain has TRBV19 and TRBJ2-2; D is undetermined. Per germline, CDR1 LNHDA and CDR2 SQIVND (reference sequence). The length of the CDR3 is 15 residues. The ends were cut back, 5 bases at V and 8 bases at J, with 18 bases in the middle.

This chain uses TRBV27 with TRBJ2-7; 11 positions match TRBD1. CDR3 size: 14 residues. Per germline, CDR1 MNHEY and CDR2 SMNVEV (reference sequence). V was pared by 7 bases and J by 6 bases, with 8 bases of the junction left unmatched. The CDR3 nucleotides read TGTGCCAGCACCCTCTCCGGGACAGGGGGCGAGCAGTACTTC. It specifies CASTLSGTGGEQYF.